These 13 T cell receptor beta chains were all obtained from the same sample, sequenced in a study of T cell repertoires in aging, cancer and after chemotherapy. A mixed TRB-A/B primer pool amplified rearranged TRB by multiplex touch-down PCR. TCRdb used MiXCR to reprocess the multiplex PCR reads, holding one entry per CDR3 protein. The data contain more than 2,500 distinct CDR3 sequences, 22% of them singletons. The template was genomic DNA from peripheral blood, not RNA. The sample taken for sequencing was blood. The receptor source for this set is a human donor with a solid tumor.

A few counts support this clonotype. This rearrangement joins TRBV5-1 to TRBJ1-2, with 7 bases fitting TRBD1. Per germline, CDR1 SGHRS and CDR2 YFSETQ. This CDR3 spans 14 amino acids. Unmatched junction bases numbered 8, after V lost 1 base and J lost 8 bases. Here the CDR3 reads CASSLNRGREGYTF. CDR3 nucleotide sequence: TGCGCCAGCAGCTTGAACAGGGGACGGGAAGGCTACACCTTC.

CDR3 in DNA: TGTGCCAGCAGCTTAGGGACTAGCGCCACAGATACGCAGTATTTT. This gives the protein CASSLGTSATDTQYF. This chain joins TRBV7-2 and TRBJ2-3; 9 bases agree with TRBD2. The CDR3 sequence is 15 residues long. CDR1 is SGHTA and CDR2 is FQGNSA in the germline V gene. J lost 2 bases, V lost 1 base, and 1 base had no gene match. Full variable domain (rest looked up from reference TRBV7-2 and TRBJ2-3): GAGVSQSPSNKVTEKGKDVELRCDPISGHTALYWYRQSLGQGLEFLIYFQGNSAPDKSGLPSDRFSAERTGGSVSTLTIQRTQQEDSAVYLCASSLGTSATDTQYFGPGTRLTVL.

This clonotype is labeled as medium-sized. The CDR3 DNA reads as TGTGCCAGCAGCTCCCGCCGGGCAGATAGCAATCAGCCCCAGCATTTT. As protein: CASSSRRADSNQPQHF. The genes are TRBV5-6 and TRBJ1-5; D not resolved. V was pared by 3 bases and J by 0 bases, with 13 bases between. Germline CDR1 SGHDT, CDR2 YYEEEE. The CDR3 has 16 residues.

The rearrangement links TRBV6-2 or TRBV6-3 to TRBJ2-4, with D uncertain. Germline CDR1 MNHEY, CDR2 SVGEGT. Trimming took 6 bases from V and 1 from J, leaving 10 bases between them. This CDR3 has 14 residues. The CDR3 DNA is TGTGCCAGCAGCCCAAGTAGCGCCAAAAACATTCAGTACTTC. This encodes CASSPSSAKNIQYF.

The chain joins TRBV20-1 to TRBJ2-7; 8 bases map to TRBD2. The germline V gene encodes CDR1 DFQATT and CDR2 SNEGSKA (reference sequence). Trimming removed 1 base from V and 6 bases from J; junction bases left unmatched: 8. The CDR3 consists of 14 residues. In DNA, the CDR3 is TGCAGTGCTAGAGCCATGACTAGCGCTAGCGAGCAGTACTTC. It is translated as CSARAMTSASEQYF.

Sample share makes this clonotype medium-sized (0.01 to 0.1%). The V call is TRBV27, the J call TRBJ1-4; D might be TRBD1 (5 bases). CDR1 and CDR2 (germline): MNHEY, SMNVEV (reference sequence). This CDR3 region has 16 residues. The V end was cut by 5 bases, the J end by 4 bases, with 17 bases between. CDR3 bases: TGTGCCAGCAGTCCCTCAGGGAGACTATATAATGAAAAACTGTTTTTT. Translating gives CASSPSGRLYNEKLFF.

By share, this clonotype ranks as medium-sized. Here the CDR3 reads CASRTGDIYEQYF. CDR3 bases: TGTGCCAGCAGGACAGGGGATATTTACGAGCAGTACTTC. V usage is TRBV6-5 and J usage is TRBJ2-7; 8 nucleotides line up with TRBD1. The CDR3 extends over 13 amino acids. Germline CDR1 and CDR2: MNHEY and SVGAGI. V was clipped by 6 bases and J by 4 bases; unmatched bases: 5.

This clonotype was seen a handful of times. The J gene is TRBJ1-1, the V gene TRBV5-1; the D gene is possibly TRBD1 (5 bases). V was trimmed by 4 bases and J by 1 base, leaving 11 bases between them. Germline V gene data show CDR1 as SGHRS and CDR2 as YFSETQ. The CDR3 is 14 residues long. DNA for the CDR3: TGCGCCAGCAGCGGGCAAACAGGGAACACTGAAGCTTTCTTT. Amino acids: CASSGQTGNTEAFF.

This chain uses TRBV7-2 with TRBJ2-3; a weak D match, TRBD1 (6 bases). The CDR3 totals 15 residues. Germline lookup yields CDR1 SGHTA and CDR2 FQGNSA. The V and J ends lost 3 bases and 1 base respectively, with 11 bases between them. The CDR3 loop reads CASSFTGSGTDTQYF. As DNA, the CDR3 is TGTGCCAGCAGCTTCACAGGGTCTGGCACAGATACGCAGTATTTT.

This clonotype rates as medium-sized. This chain joins TRBV6-6 and TRBJ2-7; D uncertain. V was trimmed by 0 bases and J by 7 bases, leaving 7 bases between them. Germline loops: CDR1 MNHNY, CDR2 SVGAGI (reference sequence). The CDR3 is made up of 12 amino acids. The CDR3: CASSYSLGEQYF. The DNA of the CDR3 is TGTGCCAGCAGTTACTCGCTGGGGGAGCAGTACTTC.

The gene calls are TRBV4-2 and TRBJ1-3; weak D call: TRBD1 (6 bases). Trimming shortened V by 4 bases and J by 3 bases, and 13 bases separated the two germline ends. The CDR3 extends over 15 amino acids. The germline V gene encodes CDR1 LGHNA and CDR2 YNFKEQ. The CDR3 spells CASSRSTGFGNTIYF. The CDR3 bases are TGTGCCAGCAGCCGAAGTACAGGGTTTGGAAACACCATATATTTT.

This chain joins TRBV2 and TRBJ2-5; 14 nucleotides align to TRBD2. CDR1 and CDR2 (germline): SNHLY, FYNNEI. CDR3 length equals 17 residues. The V and J ends lost 5 bases and 4 bases, in that order; junction bases with no gene match: 9. In DNA, the CDR3 is TGTGCCAGCAGTCAGGGACTAGCGGGGGCCGCAGGAGAGACCCAGTACTTC. It codes for CASSQGLAGAAGETQYF.

This clonotype has just a few counts. This chain links TRBV4-2 with TRBJ2-3, with 10 bases fitting TRBD2. The germline CDR1 and CDR2 sequences are LGHNA and YNFKEQ. The CDR3 is made up of 17 amino acids. Trimming cost V 0 bases and J 4 bases; bases outside gene matches: 7. The CDR3 sequence: CASSQDGPSGGADTQYF. For the CDR3, the DNA is TGTGCCAGCAGCCAAGATGGTCCTAGCGGGGGCGCAGATACGCAGTATTTT.